This T cell receptor beta chain was captured by sequencing in a study of graft-versus-host responses after intestinal transplantation. As for the study in general: Grafts were multivisceral, liver-intestinal, or isolated intestinal. Findings and limits, study-wide: Recipient marrow showed GvH clones, some seen first in ileum or blood. Graft-donor T cell macrochimerism in patients accompanied high graft-versus-host to host-versus-graft clonal ratios in allografts.

Repertoires were generated with immunoSEQ multiplex PCR, while TCRdb's copy carries only in-frame clones and drops some. The repertoire holds roughly 2,000 clones, with about two fifths as singletons. Per germline, CDR1 SGDLS and CDR2 YYNGEE. Trimming left V 1 base short and J 5 bases short, with 14 bases between. The length of the CDR3 is 15 residues. Co-plating was performed using around 200,000 CFSE-labeled responder cells and around 200,000 irradiated, violet-dye-labeled stimulator cells. At the end of the reaction, proliferating CFSE-low CD3+CD4+ and CD3+CD8+ responders were sorted. J is TRBJ2-3 and V is TRBV9; D is perhaps TRBD2 (6 bases). The receptor was derived from a human patient who was an organ donor for intestinal transplantation. The sample was alloreactive CD8+ T cells from a mixed lymphocyte reaction culture, taken before transplantation. Subset meaning: CFSE-low proliferating T cells sorted from roughly 6-day pre-transplant mixed lymphocyte reaction (GvH or HvG direction). In DNA form, the CDR3 reads TGTGCCAGCAGCGTATATAGCGGTGGGGGAGATACGCAGTATTTT. Translated: CASSVYSGGGDTQYF.